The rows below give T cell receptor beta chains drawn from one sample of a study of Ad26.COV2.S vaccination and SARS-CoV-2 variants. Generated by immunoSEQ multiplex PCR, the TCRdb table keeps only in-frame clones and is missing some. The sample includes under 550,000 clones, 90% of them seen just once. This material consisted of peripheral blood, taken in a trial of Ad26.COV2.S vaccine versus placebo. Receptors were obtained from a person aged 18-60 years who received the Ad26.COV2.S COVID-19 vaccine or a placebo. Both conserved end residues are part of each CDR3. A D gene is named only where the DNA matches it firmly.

CASSTRSTQGSNSPLHF,-,TRBJ1-6,TRBV19
CASSFLTGGIDEQFF,TRBD2,TRBJ2-1,TRBV28
CASSQPWTSGIYEQYF,TRBD2,TRBJ2-7,TRBV14
CASSLIAGGLTDTQYF,TRBD2,TRBJ2-3,TRBV7-8
CASSYNRGNYGYTF,TRBD1,TRBJ1-2,TRBV6-5
CASSLPRGVKNIQYF,-,TRBJ2-4,TRBV7-2
CASSPRWGELFF,-,TRBJ2-2,TRBV18
CASSPGGLAQETQYF,TRBD2,TRBJ2-5,TRBV4-1
CASSYLAGGHNEQFF,TRBD2,TRBJ2-1,TRBV6-5
CASSLPRDPYEQYF,-,TRBJ2-7,TRBV28
CASSGTRFRSYNEQFF,TRBD2,TRBJ2-1,TRBV5-8
CSGEADQETQYF,-,TRBJ2-5,TRBV29-1
CASRPRGLVNQPQHF,TRBD1,TRBJ1-5,TRBV5-8
CASSYGQAQNSPLHF,TRBD1,TRBJ1-6,TRBV7-2
CASSYGVASGNTIYF,-,TRBJ1-3,TRBV6-6
CASSYRDNYGYTF,-,TRBJ1-2,TRBV6-5
CASSPIMGVTEAFF,-,TRBJ1-1,TRBV28
CASSLLGGSDNEQFF,-,TRBJ2-1,TRBV7-3
CASSLDPGTTNYGYTF,-,TRBJ1-2,TRBV11-2
CASSRLGTDTQYF,-,TRBJ2-3,TRBV3-1/TRBV3-2
CASSLVPGDNEQYF,-,TRBJ2-7,TRBV11-2
CASSLGGPEAFF,-,TRBJ1-1,TRBV13
CASSLAPAVHEQYF,-,TRBJ2-7,TRBV28
CASSMRGAVYEQYF,TRBD2,TRBJ2-7,TRBV19
CASSWGTSSNEQFF,TRBD2,TRBJ2-1,TRBV5-1
CASMGGTHYNEQFF,-,TRBJ2-1,TRBV6-5
CASSQEHSSGSDTQYF,TRBD2,TRBJ2-3,TRBV4-2
CASSYYMSHSNQPQHF,-,TRBJ1-5,TRBV6-2/TRBV6-3
CASSQETGKVPEKLFF,-,TRBJ1-4,TRBV14
CASSPSRGANSPLHF,-,TRBJ1-6,TRBV25-1
CASSPLHRTVKFYGYTF,-,TRBJ1-2,TRBV3-1/TRBV3-2
CATSRTQEYGYTF,-,TRBJ1-2,TRBV15
CASSLRTGDSEQYF,TRBD1,TRBJ2-7,TRBV5-1
CASSFQGATAFF,TRBD1,TRBJ1-1,TRBV6-6
CASSYQTNEQFF,-,TRBJ2-1,TRBV6-2/TRBV6-3
CASSESWGEQFF,-,TRBJ2-1,TRBV10-1
CAITLDTNTEAFF,-,TRBJ1-1,TRBV10-3
CASREMGEQFF,-,TRBJ2-1,TRBV2
CASRIDLTGELFF,-,TRBJ2-2,TRBV12-3/TRBV12-4
CASSPLNTRDTGELFF,-,TRBJ2-2,TRBV18
CAWTSRETQYF,-,TRBJ2-5,TRBV30
CASSIGNTEAFF,-,TRBJ1-1,TRBV6-2/TRBV6-3
CAWSVGPTESAQYF,-,TRBJ2-4,TRBV30
CASSYSMGREQYF,-,TRBJ2-7,TRBV6-5
CASSLRTAGSEQYF,-,TRBJ2-7,TRBV4-1
CASRTSVETQYF,TRBD2,TRBJ2-5,TRBV3-1/TRBV3-2
CASKAGLGTEAFF,-,TRBJ1-1,TRBV6-5
CASSSPQGSGNTIYF,-,TRBJ1-3,TRBV7-9
CSVSARGGNTEAFF,-,TRBJ1-1,TRBV29-1